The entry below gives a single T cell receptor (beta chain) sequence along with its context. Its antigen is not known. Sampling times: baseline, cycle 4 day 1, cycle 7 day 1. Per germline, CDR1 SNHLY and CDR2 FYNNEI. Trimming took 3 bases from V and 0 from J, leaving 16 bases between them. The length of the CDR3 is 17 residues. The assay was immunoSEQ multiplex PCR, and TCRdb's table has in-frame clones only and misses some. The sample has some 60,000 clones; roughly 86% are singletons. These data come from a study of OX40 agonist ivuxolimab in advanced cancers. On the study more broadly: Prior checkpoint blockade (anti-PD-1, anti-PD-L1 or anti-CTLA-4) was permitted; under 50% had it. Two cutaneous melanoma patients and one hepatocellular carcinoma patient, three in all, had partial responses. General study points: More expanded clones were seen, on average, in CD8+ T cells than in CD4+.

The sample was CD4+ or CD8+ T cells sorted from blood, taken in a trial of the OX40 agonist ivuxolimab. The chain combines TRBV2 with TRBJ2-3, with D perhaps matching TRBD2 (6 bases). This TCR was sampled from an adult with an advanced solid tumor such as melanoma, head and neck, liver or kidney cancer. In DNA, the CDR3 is TGTGCCAGCAGTGAGTGGTTTATTGGGGGGAGCACAGATACGCAGTATTTT. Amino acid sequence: CASSEWFIGGSTDTQYF. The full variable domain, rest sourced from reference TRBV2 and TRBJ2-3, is EPEVTQTPSHQVTQMGQEVILRCVPISNHLYFYWYRQILGQKVEFLVSFYNNEISEKSEIFDDQFSVERPDGSNFTLKIRSTKLEDSAMYFCASSEWFIGGSTDTQYFGPGTRLTVL.